This T cell receptor beta chain was identified in a study of Ad26.COV2.S vaccination and SARS-CoV-2 variants. Study-level findings and limits: Those who received the vaccine showed greater spike-specific TCR breadth than those given placebo.

The germline V gene encodes CDR1 MNHEY and CDR2 SVGEGT. The CDR3 loop spans 14 amino acids. V gave up 2 bases and J gave up 5 bases, with 13 bases separating them. This clone was counted once. Its target is not known. Treatment described: roughly 18 received Ad26.COV2.S at low or high dose, single or two shots; 5 received placebo; per-sample allocation not given. Sampling happened 63 days after the first vaccine or placebo injection. Donation came from an adult in Boston who was aged 18-55 years. The assay was immunoSEQ multiplex PCR, and TCRdb's table has in-frame clones only and misses some. This sample has around 450,000 clones, with about 93% found just once.

The rearrangement uses TRBV6-2 or TRBV6-3 and TRBJ2-7, with D uncertain. Material: peripheral blood, obtained in a trial of Ad26.COV2.S vaccine versus placebo. The sequence derives from a person aged 18-60 years who received the Ad26.COV2.S COVID-19 vaccine or a placebo. In nucleotides, the CDR3 is TGTGCCAGCAGTTACGTGGGCACTCGCGACGAGCAGTACTTC. It codes for CASSYVGTRDEQYF.